The clone carrying this TCR beta chain appeared a few times. Its matching antigen is unknown. The sample is drawn from a study of T cell repertoires in cytomegalovirus infection. Using its own MiXCR run on the reads, TCRdb lists one record per CDR3 protein. Of about 890,000 distinct CDR3 sequences listed, approximately 33% are singletons. Trimming cost V 6 bases and J 3 bases; bases outside gene matches: 17. This CDR3 contains 17 residues. CDR1 and CDR2 (germline): MDHEN, SYDVKM. Study outcomes and limitations: In two of eight donors, the top clonotype was HLA-C-restricted CMV-specific.

The material sequenced was cultured CD8+ T cells from PBMCs, taken from culture after CMV antigen stimulation. The sequence came from a human donor in good health (CMV status not recorded). Some clones in this sample may be carry-over from other donors' samples. V is TRBV28 and J is TRBJ2-7; 7 bases align to TRBD1. This CDR3 reads CASSGWRSLTGNYEQYF. CDR3 DNA sequence: TGTGCCAGCAGCGGTTGGAGGAGCCTGACAGGGAACTACGAGCAGTACTTC. The full variable domain, its missing parts supplied by reference TRBV28 and TRBJ2-7, is DVKVTQSSRYLVKRTGEKVFLECVQDMDHENMFWYRQDPGLGLRLIYFSYDVKMKEKGDIPEGYSVSREKKERFSLILESASTNQTSMYLCASSGWRSLTGNYEQYFGPGTRLTVT.